Listed here are 12 T cell receptor beta chains from one sample, sequenced in a study of T cells after yellow fever vaccination. TCRdb passed the 5' RACE reads through MiXCR, listing each CDR3 protein once. The repertoire holds about 130,000 distinct CDR3 sequences, with about 6.2% as singletons. The sequencing used CD4+ T cells sorted from PBMCs, collected 10 days after the yellow fever booster vaccination. These receptors were taken from a young man who received the YFV17D yellow fever vaccine.

The chain carries TRBV5-1 and TRBJ2-5, with a tentative D call TRBD2 (5 bases). The CDR3 is 16 amino acids. Between the trimmed V and J ends, which lost 2 bases and 5 bases, there was a span of 19 bases. Germline-derived CDR1 and CDR2 are SGHRS and YFSETQ. The CDR3 here is CASSLVAGVMVETQYF. The CDR3 DNA reads as TGCGCCAGCAGCTTAGTTGCGGGCGTAATGGTGGAGACCCAGTACTTC.

This clonotype was picked up many times. The chain couples TRBV6-1 to TRBJ2-7; D remains unclear. This CDR3 comprises 14 residues. From germline, CDR1 is MNHNS and CDR2 SASEGT. The V end was cut by 7 bases, the J end by 4 bases, with 17 bases between. The CDR3 DNA sequence: TGTGCCAGCAAGGGTTTCCGTTCTGGATACGAGCAGTACTTC. It codes for CASKGFRSGYEQYF.

In its sample, this clonotype was seen once. Being one base from a much bigger clone, this may be a read error. The V and J genes are TRBV29-1 and TRBJ2-5; D is ambiguous. Germline CDR1 is SQVTM and CDR2 is ANQGSEA. The CDR3 runs to 16 residues. The CDR3 spells CSVESPTLVGKDTQYF. The CDR3 DNA reads as TGCAGCGTTGAATCCCCTACCCTTGTGGGGAAAGATACCCAGTACTTC.

Many counts were recorded for this clonotype. The V gene is TRBV12-3 or TRBV12-4, the J gene TRBJ2-1; D gene uncertain. Trimming pared 6 bases from V and 7 bases from J, leaving 7 bases between. The CDR3 covers 11 residues. As DNA, the CDR3 is TGTGCCAGCAGCGAAGGGAATGAGCAGTTCTTC. Translating gives CASSEGNEQFF.

This clonotype was seen repeatedly, ten times or more. In DNA form, the CDR3 reads TGTGCCAGCAGCCAAGATGCAAGAGGGGGGACCCAGTACTTC. This gives the protein CASSQDARGGTQYF. The genes are TRBV3-1 and TRBJ2-5; D is possibly TRBD1 (6 bases). Per the germline V gene, CDR1 is LGHDT and CDR2 is YNNKEL (reference sequence). This CDR3 has 14 amino acids. V was pared by 0 bases and J by 7 bases, with 12 bases between.

Points on this clonotype: A single base separates this from a much larger clone, so it may be a read error. CDR3 in amino acids: CASYSPGSSTYNEQFF. The CDR3 nucleotides are TGTGCCAGCTATTCCCCCGGGAGTAGTACCTACAATGAGCAGTTCTTC. The V gene is TRBV6-1, the J gene TRBJ2-1; tentatively, D is TRBD2 (6 bases). The CDR3 contains 16 residues. The V gene's germline CDR1 is MNHNS and CDR2 SASEGT. Between the trimmed V and J ends, which lost 8 bases and 2 bases, there was a span of 19 bases.

This clonotype was seen ten or more times. The rearrangement uses TRBV29-1 and TRBJ1-1; D is ambiguous. V shed 2 bases and J shed 4 bases, with 11 bases lying between them. Germline V gene sequence: CDR1 SQVTM, CDR2 ANQGSEA. The CDR3 has 13 amino acids. The CDR3 sequence is CSVENHGGTEAFF. The CDR3 bases are TGCAGCGTTGAAAACCACGGTGGCACTGAAGCTTTCTTT.

The rearrangement uses TRBV5-5 and TRBJ1-5; TRBD1 matches at 8 bases. After removal of 2 bases from V and 7 bases from J, the junction contained 8 bases not matched to a gene. The CDR3 is made up of 15 amino acids. CDR1 is SGHKS and CDR2 is YYEKEE in the germline V gene (reference sequence). The CDR3 spells CASSLVGTGSQPQHF. The CDR3 DNA sequence: TGTGCCAGCAGCTTAGTAGGGACAGGTAGCCAGCCCCAGCATTTT.

This clonotype has at least ten counts. The chain uses TRBV20-1 and TRBJ2-1; D may be TRBD2 (7 bases). CDR1 and CDR2 from the germline V gene are DFQATT and SNEGSKA (reference sequence). This CDR3 comprises 16 residues. Trimming took 0 bases from V and 2 from J, leaving 14 bases between them. CDR3 in amino acids: CSARDYAGAAYNEQFF. CDR3 in DNA: TGCAGTGCTAGAGATTATGCGGGGGCGGCCTACAATGAGCAGTTCTTC.

This clonotype was recorded many times. This chain joins TRBV6-1 and TRBJ2-3; maybe TRBD1 (5 bases). The CDR3 is 16 amino acids. Trimming took off 6 bases at V and 1 base at J, with 17 bases between the two ends. Per germline, CDR1 MNHNS and CDR2 SASEGT. The CDR3 coding sequence is TGTGCCAGCAGATCTCTCGGCAGGGCACGCACAGATACGCAGTATTTT. The encoded protein is CASRSLGRARTDTQYF.

The chain recombines TRBV12-3 or TRBV12-4 with TRBJ2-7; 10 bases match TRBD2. The CDR3 length is 14 residues. Trimming cost V 6 bases and J 1 base; bases outside gene matches: 3. The CDR3 nucleotides read TGTGCCAGCAGGGCTAGCGGGAGTTCCTACGAGCAGTACTTC. It translates to CASRASGSSYEQYF.

The table lists this clonotype with many counts. This sequence joins TRBV24-1 and TRBJ2-1; 10 bases are a match to TRBD2. Trimming cost V 1 base and J 8 bases; bases outside gene matches: 7. The CDR3 totals 16 residues. CDR1 is KGHDR and CDR2 is SFDVKD in the germline V gene. In nucleotides, the CDR3 is TGTGCCACCAGTGATTTTCGCCCTAGCGGGGGCTATGAGCAGTTCTTC. Its protein is CATSDFRPSGGYEQFF.